The 4 T cell receptor beta chains below all came from one sample that was sequenced in a study of blood T cell repertoires in COVID-19. Sequencing used immunoSEQ multiplex PCR; TCRdb keeps in-frame clones, though not all of them. There are about 150,000 clones in the sample; over 60% occur only once, and around 1.5% lies in the top ten. The sequencing input was peripheral blood. The receptors were gathered from an elderly man with acute or convalescent COVID-19.

This clone occurred once. The V and J genes are TRBV6-1 and TRBJ1-2; D is unclear. This CDR3 is built from 11 residues. V lost 8 bases and J 2 bases, leaving 6 bases between the germline ends. CDR1 and CDR2 (germline): MNHNS, SASEGT. The CDR3 reads CASQENYGYTF. As DNA, the CDR3 is TGTGCCAGCCAGGAAAACTATGGCTACACCTTC.

The chain links TRBV6-1 to TRBJ2-7, with 8 bases lining up with TRBD2. Germline CDR1 reads MNHNS; CDR2 reads SASEGT. V lost 3 bases, J lost 4 bases, and 8 bases stayed unmatched. The CDR3 totals 15 residues. Here the CDR3 DNA reads TGTGCCAGCAGTGACCCCGGGACTAGTGAGTACGAGCAGTACTTC. It codes for CASSDPGTSEYEQYF.

The chain recombines TRBV11-2 with TRBJ2-5; 7 bases fit TRBD2. Germline assignment: CDR1 SGHAT and CDR2 FQNNGV. V shed 3 bases and J 2 bases; nucleotides not matched to a gene: 3. The CDR3 is 14 residues long. The CDR3 DNA follows: TGTGCCAGCAGCTTGCGGGGGTTACAAGAGACCCAGTACTTC. This encodes CASSLRGLQETQYF.

A single count supports this clone. The J gene is TRBJ2-1, the V gene TRBV6-8, with D unclear. With 6 bases removed from V and 0 bases from J, the gap between germline ends came to 12 bases. The CDR3 is 15 amino acids. Germline V gene lookup returns CDR1 MNHGY and CDR2 SAAAGT. CDR3 residues: CASSPDMSSYNEQFF. CDR3 nucleotide sequence: TGTGCCAGCAGCCCCGACATGAGCTCCTACAATGAGCAGTTCTTC.